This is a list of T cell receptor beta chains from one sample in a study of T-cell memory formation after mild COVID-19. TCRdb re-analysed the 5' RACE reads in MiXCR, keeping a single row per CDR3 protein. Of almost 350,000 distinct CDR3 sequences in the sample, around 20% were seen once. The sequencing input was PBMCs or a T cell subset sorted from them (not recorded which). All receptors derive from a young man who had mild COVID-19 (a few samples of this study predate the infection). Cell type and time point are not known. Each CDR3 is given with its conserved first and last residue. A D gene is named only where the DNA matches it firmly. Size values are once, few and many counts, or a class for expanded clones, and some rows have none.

CDR3nt: TGTGCCAGCAGCGTCGGGACAGGAATTCCAACTAATGAAAAACTGTTTTTT
CDR3aa: CASSVGTGIPTNEKLFF
d_gene: TRBD1
j_gene: TRBJ1-4
v_gene: TRBV7-2
abundance: few
len: 17

CDR3nt: TGTGCCAGCAGTTTGGGGACTAGCGAATGGAATGAGCAGTTCTTC
CDR3aa: CASSLGTSEWNEQFF
d_gene: TRBD2
j_gene: TRBJ2-1
v_gene: TRBV12-3/TRBV12-4
abundance: few
len: 15

CDR3nt: TGTGCCAGCACTTATGGGGCGGCCATGTCTAGTACGCAGTATTTT
CDR3aa: CASTYGAAMSSTQYF
d_gene: -
j_gene: TRBJ2-3
v_gene: TRBV6-2/TRBV6-3
abundance: -
len: 15

CDR3nt: TGCAGTGCTAGAGATCCGCAAAGGGAGATCGGGGAGCTGTTTTTT
CDR3aa: CSARDPQREIGELFF
d_gene: -
j_gene: TRBJ2-2
v_gene: TRBV20-1
abundance: many
len: 15

CDR3nt: TGCAGTGCGCACGACAGGGCGCATTGGTCACTACAAGAGACCCAGTACTTC
CDR3aa: CSAHDRAHWSLQETQYF
d_gene: TRBD1
j_gene: TRBJ2-5
v_gene: TRBV20-1
abundance: -
len: 17

CDR3nt: TGTGCCAGCAGTGAAACAGACACTGAAGCTTTCTTT
CDR3aa: CASSETDTEAFF
d_gene: -
j_gene: TRBJ1-1
v_gene: TRBV28
abundance: -
len: 12

CDR3nt: TGTGCCAGCAGCTCCAAGTCGGGTCTGAGCACAGATACGCAGTATTTT
CDR3aa: CASSSKSGLSTDTQYF
d_gene: -
j_gene: TRBJ2-3
v_gene: TRBV7-2
abundance: few
len: 16

CDR3nt: TGTGCCAGCAGCTTAGTGGGACAAGCGGGGAGCTACGAGCAGTACTTC
CDR3aa: CASSLVGQAGSYEQYF
d_gene: -
j_gene: TRBJ2-7
v_gene: TRBV7-2
abundance: -
len: 16

CDR3nt: TGTGCCAGCAGCTTCGCCGGGACAGGCCGTCAAGCTTTCTTT
CDR3aa: CASSFAGTGRQAFF
d_gene: TRBD1
j_gene: TRBJ1-1
v_gene: TRBV7-2
abundance: -
len: 14

CDR3nt: TGTGCCCATAGCAGCGGTCCCGGGCGGACCCAGTACTTC
CDR3aa: CAHSSGPGRTQYF
d_gene: -
j_gene: TRBJ2-5
v_gene: TRBV3-1
abundance: -
len: 13

CDR3nt: TGTGCCACCAGCAGAGATCTTGTAAACTATGGCTACACCTTC
CDR3aa: CATSRDLVNYGYTF
d_gene: -
j_gene: TRBJ1-2
v_gene: TRBV15
abundance: few
len: 14

CDR3nt: TGTGCCAGCAGCTCTCCGACGGGGGGCGAGACCCAGTACTTC
CDR3aa: CASSSPTGGETQYF
d_gene: -
j_gene: TRBJ2-5
v_gene: TRBV7-9
abundance: -
len: 14

CDR3nt: TGTGCCAGCAGCGGCAGCTCTGGAAACACCATATATTTT
CDR3aa: CASSGSSGNTIYF
d_gene: -
j_gene: TRBJ1-3
v_gene: TRBV9
abundance: few
len: 13

CDR3nt: TGTGCCAGCAGCTTAGTGGACAGGGGGCTTGAGCAGTTCTTC
CDR3aa: CASSLVDRGLEQFF
d_gene: TRBD1
j_gene: TRBJ2-1
v_gene: TRBV7-8
abundance: -
len: 14

CDR3nt: TGTGCCACCAGCAGAGATTTCGGGTCTGTCTTTAACTATGGCTACACCTTC
CDR3aa: CATSRDFGSVFNYGYTF
d_gene: -
j_gene: TRBJ1-2
v_gene: TRBV15
abundance: -
len: 17

CDR3nt: TGTGCCAGCAGCTTGGTACTCGGGACTAATGAAAAACTGTTTTTT
CDR3aa: CASSLVLGTNEKLFF
d_gene: -
j_gene: TRBJ1-4
v_gene: TRBV5-6
abundance: many
len: 15

CDR3nt: TGTGCCAGCAGTCCTGGGGTGGCGGGCCAAGTTAGCAATCAGCCCCAGCATTTT
CDR3aa: CASSPGVAGQVSNQPQHF
d_gene: -
j_gene: TRBJ1-5
v_gene: TRBV6-6
abundance: -
len: 18